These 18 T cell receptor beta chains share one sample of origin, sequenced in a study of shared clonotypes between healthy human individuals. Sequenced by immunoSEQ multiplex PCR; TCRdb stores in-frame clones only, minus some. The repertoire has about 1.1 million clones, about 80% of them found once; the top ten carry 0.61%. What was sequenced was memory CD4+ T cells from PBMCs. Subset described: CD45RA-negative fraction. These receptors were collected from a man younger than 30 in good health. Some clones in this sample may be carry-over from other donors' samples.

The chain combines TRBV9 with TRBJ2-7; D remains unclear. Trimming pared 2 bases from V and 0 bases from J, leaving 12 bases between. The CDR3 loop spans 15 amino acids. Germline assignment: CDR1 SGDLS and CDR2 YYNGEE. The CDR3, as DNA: TGTGCCAGCAGCGTTGGTCTCGGAAGCTCCTACGAGCAGTACTTC. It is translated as CASSVGLGSSYEQYF.

CDR3 in DNA: TGTGCCAGCACAGGGACTGGGGCCAACGTCCTGACTTTC. It codes for CASTGTGANVLTF. V and J are TRBV2 and TRBJ2-6; a possible D gene is TRBD1 (5 bases). The germline CDR1 and CDR2 sequences are SNHLY and FYNNEI. V lost 7 bases and J 2 bases, leaving 6 bases between the germline ends. This CDR3 region has 13 residues.

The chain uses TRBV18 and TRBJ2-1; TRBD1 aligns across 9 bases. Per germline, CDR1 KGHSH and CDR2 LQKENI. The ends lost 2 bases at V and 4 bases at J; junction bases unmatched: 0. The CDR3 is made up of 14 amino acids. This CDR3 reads CASSPGTGYNEQFF. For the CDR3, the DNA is TGTGCCAGCTCACCAGGGACAGGGTACAATGAGCAGTTCTTC.

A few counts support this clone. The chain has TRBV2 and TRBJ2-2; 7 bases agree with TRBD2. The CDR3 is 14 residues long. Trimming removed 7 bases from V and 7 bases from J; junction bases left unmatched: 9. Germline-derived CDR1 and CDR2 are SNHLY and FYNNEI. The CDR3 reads CASTRREFIGELFF. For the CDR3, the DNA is TGTGCCAGCACACGGCGGGAGTTCATCGGGGAGCTGTTTTTT.

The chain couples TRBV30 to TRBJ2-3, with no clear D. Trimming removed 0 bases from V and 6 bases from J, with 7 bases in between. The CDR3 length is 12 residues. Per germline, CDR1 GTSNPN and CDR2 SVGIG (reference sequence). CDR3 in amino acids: CAWSVRYDTQYF. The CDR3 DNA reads TGTGCCTGGAGTGTACGCTACGATACGCAGTATTTT.

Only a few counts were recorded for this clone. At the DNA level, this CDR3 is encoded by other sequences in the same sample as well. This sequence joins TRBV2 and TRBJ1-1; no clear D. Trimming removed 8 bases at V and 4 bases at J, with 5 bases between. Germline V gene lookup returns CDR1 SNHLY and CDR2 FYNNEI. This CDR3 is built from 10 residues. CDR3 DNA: TGTGCCAGCCGTAGCACTGAAGCTTTCTTT. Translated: CASRSTEAFF.

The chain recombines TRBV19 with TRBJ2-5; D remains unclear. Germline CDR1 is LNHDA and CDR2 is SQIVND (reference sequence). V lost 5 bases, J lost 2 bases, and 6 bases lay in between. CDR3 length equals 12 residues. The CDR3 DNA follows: TGTGCCAGTAGTCGGCATCAAGAGACCCAGTACTTC. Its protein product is CASSRHQETQYF.

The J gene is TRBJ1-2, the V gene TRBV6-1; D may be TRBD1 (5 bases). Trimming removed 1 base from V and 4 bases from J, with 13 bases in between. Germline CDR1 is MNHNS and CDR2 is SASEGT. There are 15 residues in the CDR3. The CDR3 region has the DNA TGTGCCAGCAGTGAAGGGCCCGGGGGTAGCTATGGCTACACCTTC. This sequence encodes CASSEGPGGSYGYTF.

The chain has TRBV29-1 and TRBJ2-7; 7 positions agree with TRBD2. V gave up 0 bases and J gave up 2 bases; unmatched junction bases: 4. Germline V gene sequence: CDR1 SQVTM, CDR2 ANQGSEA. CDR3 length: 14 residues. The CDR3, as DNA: TGCAGCGTTGAAGAGGAAGCGGGGCCCTACGAGCAGTACTTC. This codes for CSVEEEAGPYEQYF.

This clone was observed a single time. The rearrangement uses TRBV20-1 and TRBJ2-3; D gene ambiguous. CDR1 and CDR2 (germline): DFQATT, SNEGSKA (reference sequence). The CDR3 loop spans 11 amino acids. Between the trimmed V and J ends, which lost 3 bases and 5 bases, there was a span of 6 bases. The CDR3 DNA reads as TGCAGTGCTAGTTCCGTAGATACGCAGTATTTT. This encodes CSASSVDTQYF.

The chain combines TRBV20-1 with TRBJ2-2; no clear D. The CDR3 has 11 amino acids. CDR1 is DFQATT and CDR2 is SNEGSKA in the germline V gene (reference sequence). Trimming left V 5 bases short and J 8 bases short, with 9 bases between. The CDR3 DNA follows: TGCAGTGCTGGTCGTCGAGGGGAGCTGTTTTTT. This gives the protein CSAGRRGELFF.

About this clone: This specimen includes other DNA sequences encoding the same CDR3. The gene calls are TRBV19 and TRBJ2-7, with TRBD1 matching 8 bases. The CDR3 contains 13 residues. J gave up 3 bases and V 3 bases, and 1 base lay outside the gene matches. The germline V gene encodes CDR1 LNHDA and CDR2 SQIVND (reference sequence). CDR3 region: CASSIGQGYEQYF. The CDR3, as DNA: TGTGCCAGTAGTATCGGACAGGGCTACGAGCAGTACTTC.

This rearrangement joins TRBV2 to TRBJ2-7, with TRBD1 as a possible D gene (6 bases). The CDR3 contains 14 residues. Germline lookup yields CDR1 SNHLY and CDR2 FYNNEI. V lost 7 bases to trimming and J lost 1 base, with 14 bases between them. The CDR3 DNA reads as TGTGCCAGCAATGGACAGCAAGGATCCTACGAGCAGTACTTC. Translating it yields CASNGQQGSYEQYF.

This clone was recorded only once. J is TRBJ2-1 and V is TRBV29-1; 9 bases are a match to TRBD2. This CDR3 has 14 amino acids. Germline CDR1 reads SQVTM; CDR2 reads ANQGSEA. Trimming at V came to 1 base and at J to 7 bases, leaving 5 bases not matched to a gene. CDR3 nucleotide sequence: TGCAGCGTTGAAGGCGGGAGGGCACTGAATGAGCAGTTCTTC. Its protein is CSVEGGRALNEQFF.

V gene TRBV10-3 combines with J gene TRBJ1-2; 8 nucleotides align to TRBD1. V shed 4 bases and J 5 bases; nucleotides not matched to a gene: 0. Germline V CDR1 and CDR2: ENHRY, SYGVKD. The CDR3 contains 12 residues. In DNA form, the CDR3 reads TGTGCCATCAGTGGGGACAGGTATGGCTACACCTTC. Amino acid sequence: CAISGDRYGYTF.

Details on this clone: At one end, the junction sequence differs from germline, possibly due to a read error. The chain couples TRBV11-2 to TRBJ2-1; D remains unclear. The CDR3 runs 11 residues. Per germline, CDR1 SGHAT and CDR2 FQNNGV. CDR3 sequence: CASSSYDEQFF. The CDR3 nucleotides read TGTGCCAGCAGCTCCTACGATGAGCAGTTCTTC. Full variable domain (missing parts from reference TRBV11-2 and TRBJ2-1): EAGVAQSPRYKIIEKRQSVAFWCNPISGHATLYWYQQILGQGPKLLIQFQNNGVVDDSQLPKDRFSAERLKGVDSTLKIQPAKLEDSAVYLCASSSYDEQFFGPGTRLTVL.

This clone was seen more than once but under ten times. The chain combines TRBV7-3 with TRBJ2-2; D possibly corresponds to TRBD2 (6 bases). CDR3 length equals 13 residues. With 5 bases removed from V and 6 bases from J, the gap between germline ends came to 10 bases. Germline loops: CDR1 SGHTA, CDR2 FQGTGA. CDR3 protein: CASSQEGSGELFF. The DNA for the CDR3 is TGTGCCAGCAGCCAGGAGGGGTCCGGGGAGCTGTTTTTT.

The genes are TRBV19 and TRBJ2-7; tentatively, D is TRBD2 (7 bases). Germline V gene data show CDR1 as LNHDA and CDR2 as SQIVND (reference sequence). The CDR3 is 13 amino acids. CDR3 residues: CASGGRASYEQYF. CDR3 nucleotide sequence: TGTGCATCCGGGGGGCGGGCTTCCTACGAGCAGTACTTC.